This record looks at one TCR beta chain sequence and its context. This sample was included in a study of T cells after yellow fever vaccination. From the 5' RACE reads, TCRdb called clonotypes with MiXCR, one entry per CDR3 protein. The sample consists of 250,000 to 350,000 distinct CDR3 sequences, around 7% of them appearing once. V shed 4 bases, J shed 3 bases, and the junction held 12 bases outside the gene matches. CDR1 and CDR2 from the germline V gene are SGHRS and YFSETQ. This CDR3 has 17 amino acids. This specimen was PBMCs, taken around 45 days after the first yellow fever vaccination. The sequence was collected from a man younger than 30 who received the YFV17D yellow fever vaccine. The rearrangement joins TRBV5-1 to TRBJ2-7, with 11 bases matching TRBD1. The CDR3 coding sequence is TGCGCCAGCAGCCCGACCCCCCCCGGGACAGGGGGCTACGAGCAGTACTTC. This sequence encodes CASSPTPPGTGGYEQYF.